Only a few counts were recorded for the clone carrying this T cell receptor beta chain. Antigen specificity is unknown. Authors' data handling: A classifier for distant metastasis in papillary thyroid cancer was constructed using CDR3 differences observed across clinicopathological groups. MiXCR was used by TCRdb to re-call the PCR reads. The V and J calls were not made by the authors but by TCRdb's processing. Among some 20,000 clones listed, roughly 38% were seen once. Not a single patient had been given any form of treatment at any point before undergoing thyroid surgery. The sample comes from a study of metastatic and nonmetastatic thyroid tumors. Overall study context: Malignant thyroid and benign thyroid patients provided blood and tumor or nodule tissue whose repertoires were compared.

Findings of the study overall: Versus benign nodules, malignant thyroid tumors reportedly had significantly higher TCR beta diversity, in blood and tumor.

This clonotype was obtained from a female donor with papillary thyroid cancer or a benign thyroid nodule (not recorded which). Some clones in this sample may be carry-over from other donors' samples. The sample comprised tumor tissue.

CDR3 amino acids: CASGLVAVDTQYF. The DNA of the CDR3 is TGTGCTAGTGGTTTGGTAGCAGTGGATACGCAGTATTTT. The gene calls are TRBV12-5 and TRBJ2-3; D is uncertain. This CDR3 has 13 residues. Germline V gene sequence: CDR1 LGHNT, CDR2 FRNRAP. Trimming took off 0 bases at V and 6 bases at J, with 7 bases between the two ends.